A single sample is the source of the 25 T cell receptor beta chains below, sequenced in a study of Tregs in tolerant kidney transplant recipients. Measured with immunoSEQ multiplex PCR; TCRdb has only the in-frame clones, and not every one. The table records about 88,000 clones, roughly nine tenths of them present only once. Source material: CD8+ T cells from blood. The receptors shown here come from a human donor in good health.

The V and J genes are TRBV7-6 and TRBJ2-7; D is undetermined. The CDR3 sequence is 14 residues long. The germline CDR1 and CDR2 sequences are SGHVS and FNYEAQ. V gave up 2 bases and J gave up 3 bases, with 11 bases separating them. In DNA, the CDR3 is TGTGCCAGCAGCTTAAGGGCAGATCACTACGAGCAGTACTTC. Residues: CASSLRADHYEQYF.

The chain couples TRBV5-6 to TRBJ1-4; tentative D call: TRBD1 (5 bases). Germline lookup yields CDR1 SGHDT and CDR2 YYEEEE. The CDR3 totals 15 residues. V lost 3 bases and J 4 bases, leaving 13 bases between the germline ends. The CDR3 protein is CASSYGGGFNEKLFF. In DNA form, the CDR3 reads TGTGCCAGCAGCTATGGTGGGGGGTTTAATGAAAAACTGTTTTTT.

The chain employs TRBV6-1 and TRBJ2-1, with 9 bases identical to TRBD2. Germline V lookup: CDR1 MNHNS, CDR2 SASEGT. The CDR3 totals 16 residues. V lost 2 bases to trimming and J lost 7 bases; unmatched junction nucleotides: 9. The CDR3 bases are TGTGCCAGCAGTGAAAGGCGGGAGGGCCCCGGGAATGAGCAGTTCTTC. This sequence encodes CASSERREGPGNEQFF.

The chain joins TRBV29-1 to TRBJ2-4; TRBD2 might be the D (6 bases). This CDR3 spans 11 amino acids. The germline V gene has CDR1 SQVTM and CDR2 ANQGSEA. V lost 4 bases and J 6 bases, leaving 7 bases between the germline ends. CDR3 amino acids: CSVVEGNIQYF. The CDR3 DNA follows: TGCAGCGTTGTGGAGGGAAACATTCAGTACTTC.

This rearrangement joins TRBV5-1 to TRBJ1-5; possible D gene TRBD1, 6 bases. Trimming stripped 0 bases from V and 6 bases from J, with 7 bases between. From germline, CDR1 is SGHRS and CDR2 YFSETQ. The CDR3 spans 13 residues. DNA for the CDR3: TGCGCCAGCAGCTTGGAGGGGGGTCAGCCCCAGCATTTT. Residues: CASSLEGGQPQHF.

The J gene is TRBJ2-2, the V gene TRBV6-1, with a weak D call TRBD1 (5 bases). The CDR3 spans 15 residues. V was pared by 0 bases and J by 5 bases, with 10 bases between. CDR1 and CDR2 from the germline V gene are MNHNS and SASEGT. The CDR3 loop reads CASSEAQGWTGELFF. The CDR3, as DNA: TGTGCCAGCAGTGAAGCGCAGGGTTGGACCGGGGAGCTGTTTTTT.

This rearrangement joins TRBV5-4 to TRBJ1-2, with 8 bases aligning to TRBD1. The CDR3 covers 13 residues. With 4 bases clipped from V and 8 bases from J, the junction kept 7 bases outside the gene matches. The V gene's germline CDR1 is SGHNT and CDR2 YYREEE (reference sequence). As DNA, the CDR3 is TGTGCCAGCAGCCTGGACAGGGACGCGGGCTACACCTTC. Its translation is CASSLDRDAGYTF.

V gene TRBV4-2 combines with J gene TRBJ2-1; 12 bases match TRBD2. Germline V gene data show CDR1 as LGHNA and CDR2 as YNFKEQ. With 4 bases clipped from V and 7 bases from J, the junction kept 8 bases outside the gene matches. The CDR3 extends over 16 amino acids. The chain's CDR3 is CASSPPGLAGQNEQFF. The CDR3 nucleotides read TGTGCCAGCAGCCCACCAGGACTAGCGGGACAAAATGAGCAGTTCTTC.

The chain couples TRBV27 to TRBJ1-1, with a weak D call TRBD1 (5 bases). Trimming cost V 0 bases and J 11 bases, with 19 bases left between them. Germline-derived CDR1 and CDR2 are MNHEY and SMNVEV (reference sequence). The CDR3 covers 15 residues. CDR3 region: CASSLSKGPTRDAFF. The CDR3 DNA reads TGTGCCAGCAGTTTATCGAAGGGGCCGACAAGAGATGCTTTCTTT.

Turning to this clone: At one boundary the junction diverges from the germline segment, which might be a read error. V gene TRBV7-7 combines with J gene TRBJ1-3; D remains unclear. Germline lookup yields CDR1 SSHAT and CDR2 FNYEAQ (reference sequence). The CDR3 totals 15 residues. The CDR3 DNA reads TGTGCTAGCAGCTTTGGTACGGGATATGGAAACACCATATATTTT. Its protein is CASSFGTGYGNTIYF.

The chain joins TRBV4-1 to TRBJ2-1; unclear D gene. Per the germline V gene, CDR1 is MGHRA and CDR2 is YSYEKL. The CDR3 extends over 13 amino acids. Trimming removed 1 base at V and 6 bases at J, with 7 bases between. The CDR3 DNA reads as TGCGCCAGCAGCCAAGTCGCGTTCAATGAGCAGTTCTTC. Amino acid sequence: CASSQVAFNEQFF.

The V gene is TRBV11-2, the J gene TRBJ2-7; 8 positions match TRBD2. With 3 bases clipped from V and 3 bases from J, the junction kept 7 bases outside the gene matches. Germline CDR1 and CDR2: SGHAT and FQNNGV. This CDR3 contains 15 residues. In DNA, the CDR3 is TGTGCCAGCAGCTTTTATGCGGGGGGCGGCTACGAGCAGTACTTC. It specifies CASSFYAGGGYEQYF.

The chain recombines TRBV9 with TRBJ2-2; 7 nucleotides agree with TRBD2. V was clipped by 1 base and J by 5 bases; unmatched bases: 8. This CDR3 region has 16 residues. Germline V lookup: CDR1 SGDLS, CDR2 YYNGEE. In nucleotides, the CDR3 is TGTGCCAGCAGCGTAAGAGGGCTAGCGGTGACCGGGGAGCTGTTTTTT. Translated, it gives CASSVRGLAVTGELFF.

The V call is TRBV25-1, the J call TRBJ2-7; D gene unclear. Deletions cut 2 bases from V and 4 bases from J, with 6 bases between. The CDR3 runs to 12 residues. From germline, CDR1 is MGHDK and CDR2 SYGVNS. This CDR3 reads CASSELGYEQYF. The CDR3 nucleotides read TGTGCCAGCAGTGAACTAGGATACGAGCAGTACTTC.

This chain uses TRBV27 with TRBJ2-3, with a weak D call TRBD1 (5 bases). This CDR3 is 14 amino acids long. Germline assignment: CDR1 MNHEY and CDR2 SMNVEV (reference sequence). Between the trimmed V and J ends, which lost 5 bases and 4 bases, there was a span of 13 bases. CDR3 nucleotides: TGTGCCAGCAGTCCCTCCCCACAGGCAGATACGCAGTATTTT. Translating gives CASSPSPQADTQYF.

The chain recombines TRBV6-1 with TRBJ2-3; 10 bases are shared with TRBD2. The CDR3 sequence is 17 residues long. Germline V gene sequence: CDR1 MNHNS, CDR2 SASEGT. Germline trimming cut 1 base from V and 0 bases from J; bases unmatched to any gene: 4. Here the CDR3 reads CASSEVLAGGSTDTQYF. CDR3 sequence (DNA): TGTGCCAGCAGTGAAGTATTAGCGGGAGGAAGCACAGATACGCAGTATTTT.

The chain recombines TRBV7-2 with TRBJ2-1; TRBD2 matches 11 bases. The CDR3 sequence is 16 residues long. Looked up from germline, CDR1 is SGHTA and CDR2 is FQGNSA. After removal of 3 bases from V and 5 bases from J, the junction contained 6 bases not matched to a gene. This chain's CDR3 is CASSFRLAGLNNEQFF. For the CDR3, the DNA is TGTGCCAGCAGCTTCCGACTAGCGGGGCTGAACAATGAGCAGTTCTTC.

There are a few counts of this clone. The rearrangement links TRBV6-1 to TRBJ2-3; D tentatively reads TRBD1 or TRBD2 (5 bases each). V dropped 1 base and J dropped 6 bases, with 11 bases sitting between them. CDR1 MNHNS and CDR2 SASEGT come from the germline V gene. CDR3 length: 14 amino acids. The CDR3 bases are TGTGCCAGCAGTGAAGTGAGGGGCGGGGATACGCAGTATTTT. It specifies CASSEVRGGDTQYF.

The chain links TRBV7-9 to TRBJ1-1, with a tentative D call TRBD1 (5 bases). The germline V gene has CDR1 SEHNR and CDR2 FQNEAQ (reference sequence). V lost 1 base and J 0 bases, leaving 9 bases between the germline ends. The CDR3 covers 15 residues. CDR3 coding DNA: TGTGCCAGCAGCTTAGATCCAGGGATGAACACTGAAGCTTTCTTT. It specifies CASSLDPGMNTEAFF.

The chain links TRBV5-4 to TRBJ2-7, with 7 positions matching TRBD1. The CDR3 covers 14 residues. CDR1 and CDR2 from the germline V gene are SGHNT and YYREEE (reference sequence). Trimming took 4 bases from V and 0 from J; bases not matched to a gene: 4. CDR3 amino acids: CASSNRDSSYEQYF. In DNA, the CDR3 is TGTGCCAGCAGCAACCGGGACAGCTCCTACGAGCAGTACTTC.

This clone was picked up one time. J is TRBJ2-7 and V is TRBV25-1, with 8 bases matching TRBD2. V was clipped by 11 bases and J by 5 bases; unmatched bases: 8. Germline V gene data show CDR1 as MGHDK and CDR2 as SYGVNS. The CDR3 is 12 amino acids. CDR3 loop: CAVREGFNEQYF. As DNA, the CDR3 is TGTGCCGTCCGGGAGGGGTTCAACGAGCAGTACTTC.

V is TRBV2 and J is TRBJ2-7; no reliable D call. The CDR3 is 13 amino acids. Trimming removed 6 bases at V and 4 bases at J, with 13 bases between. CDR1 is SNHLY and CDR2 is FYNNEI in the germline V gene. The CDR3 is CASSPRSRYEQYF. The CDR3 DNA is TGTGCCAGCAGCCCCCGATCGCGGTACGAGCAGTACTTC. Looking up the rest from reference TRBV2 and TRBJ2-7 gives the full variable domain: EPEVTQTPSHQVTQMGQEVILRCVPISNHLYFYWYRQILGQKVEFLVSFYNNEISEKSEIFDDQFSVERPDGSNFTLKIRSTKLEDSAMYFCASSPRSRYEQYFGPGTRLTVT.

This clone has just one count. The rearrangement uses TRBV29-1 and TRBJ1-3; D might be TRBD1 (6 bases). There are 15 residues in the CDR3. CDR1 and CDR2 from the germline V gene are SQVTM and ANQGSEA. With 0 bases removed from V and 5 bases from J, the gap between germline ends came to 14 bases. This CDR3 is CSVEDREGHRNTIYF. The DNA for the CDR3 is TGCAGCGTTGAAGACAGGGAGGGACACCGAAACACCATATATTTT.

This clone was observed a single time. The chain employs TRBV7-8 and TRBJ1-2; 10 bases are shared with TRBD1. The germline V gene encodes CDR1 SGHVS and CDR2 FQNEAQ. The V gene end was trimmed by 5 bases and the J gene end by 2 bases; junction bases not matched to a gene: 2. This CDR3 contains 14 residues. The CDR3 coding sequence is TGTGCCAGCAGCGCGACAGGGGGCAACTATGGCTACACCTTC. It codes for CASSATGGNYGYTF. The full variable domain, rest sourced from reference TRBV7-8 and TRBJ1-2, is GAGVSQSPRYKVAKRGQDVALRCDPISGHVSLFWYQQALGQGPEFLTYFQNEAQLDKSGLPSDRFFAERPEGSVSTLKIQRTQQEDSAVYLCASSATGGNYGYTFGSGTRLTVV.

This chain connects TRBV6-1 to TRBJ2-7; 7 bases line up with TRBD1. The CDR3 totals 15 residues. With 6 bases clipped from V and 2 bases from J, the junction kept 10 bases outside the gene matches. Germline assignment: CDR1 MNHNS and CDR2 SASEGT. In DNA, the CDR3 is TGTGCCAGCAGCGAAACCCTCACAGGGGCCTACGAGCAGTACTTC. Translation gives CASSETLTGAYEQYF.